Given below is one T cell receptor (beta chain) in context. In the original analysis: Amplifying reference gene primers gave estimates of nucleated cell counts. Sequencing used immunoSEQ multiplex PCR; TCRdb keeps in-frame clones, though not all of them. V and J calls plus clone size are reproduced from that table; the DNA served to infer D and trimming. The sample holds 250,000 to 350,000 clones; 86% are singletons and the top ten take around 13%. This sample was taken from a study of blood T cell repertoires in COVID-19. Study overall: Whether acute or convalescent, the COVID-19 samples came from the United States, Italy and Spain. From T cells, B-cell-depleted T cells, or PBMCs came the material, which was cDNA or gDNA.

The germline V gene encodes CDR1 KGHDR and CDR2 SFDVKD. Trimming left V 10 bases short and J 0 bases short, with 11 bases between. The CDR3 is made up of 13 amino acids. The chain employs TRBV24-1 and TRBJ1-1; the D gene is possibly TRBD1 (5 bases). The receptor was derived from a woman between 65 and 79 years old with COVID-19, enrolled during active disease. Sequenced material: peripheral blood. The CDR3 reads CATRGEMNTEAFF. The CDR3 DNA sequence: TGTGCCACGCGGGGGGAGATGAACACTGAAGCTTTCTTT.